This T cell receptor (beta chain) was sequenced for a study of cytomegalovirus exposure and HLA in healthy donors. Study-level background: Samples from HLA-typed donors yielded around 85 million unique TCRs in an early data release.

Study-level findings and limits: Cytomegalovirus status, reportedly, was diagnosed with high specificity and sensitivity by the classifier.

Comment on this clone: Antigen unknown.

The donors gave bone marrow, and they were healthy. V was pared by 10 bases and J by 2 bases, with 12 bases between. CDR3 length equals 12 residues. From germline, CDR1 is LNHDA and CDR2 SQIVND (reference sequence). 13 Jbeta primers and 60 Vbeta primers were used for the PCR. Data came from immunoSEQ multiplex PCR; TCRdb stores just in-frame clones and leaves some out. The table has around 120,000 clones, about 83% seen once. The material sequenced was PBMCs. The TCR comes from a girl aged 2 to 9 in good health and CMV-seronegative. This chain uses TRBV19 with TRBJ2-7, with D possibly TRBD2 on 6 matching bases. Here the CDR3 DNA reads TGTGCCACCCATTCGGGGGCCTACGAGCAGTACTTC. Translated: CATHSGAYEQYF.